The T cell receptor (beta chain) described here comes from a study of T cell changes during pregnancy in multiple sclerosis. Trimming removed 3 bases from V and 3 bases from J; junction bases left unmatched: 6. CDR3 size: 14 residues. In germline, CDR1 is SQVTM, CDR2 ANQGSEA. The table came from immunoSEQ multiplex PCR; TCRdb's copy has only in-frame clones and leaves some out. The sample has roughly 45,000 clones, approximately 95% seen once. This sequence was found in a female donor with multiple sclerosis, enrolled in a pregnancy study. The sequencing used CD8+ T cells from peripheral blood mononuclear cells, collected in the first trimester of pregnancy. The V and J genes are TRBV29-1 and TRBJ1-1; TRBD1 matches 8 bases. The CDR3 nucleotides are TGCAGCGTTGACGGACAGGGAGGTCACACTGAAGCTTTCTTT. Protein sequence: CSVDGQGGHTEAFF.